The 27 T cell receptor beta chains below come from one sample, sequenced in a study of early T cells in non-severe SARS-CoV-2 infection. TCRdb ran MiXCR on the 5' RACE reads and lists one entry per CDR3 protein. The table has about 60,000 distinct CDR3 sequences, roughly 14% seen once. Material: whole blood. The receptors originated from an adult who was a healthcare worker with PCR-confirmed SARS-CoV-2 infection or an uninfected control (not recorded which).

This clonotype was found many times. The chain recombines TRBV12-3 or TRBV12-4 with TRBJ2-7; D not certain. V was cut by 3 bases and J by 3 bases, with 9 bases left in between. This CDR3 comprises 13 residues. This CDR3 reads CASSFRVDYEQYF. The CDR3 DNA follows: TGTGCCAGCAGTTTCCGGGTCGACTACGAGCAGTACTTC.

This clonotype was detected only a few times. V usage is TRBV20-1 and J usage is TRBJ1-6; 8 bases match TRBD1. Trimming removed 0 bases from V and 10 bases from J; junction bases left unmatched: 20. The V gene's germline CDR1 is DFQATT and CDR2 SNEGSKA (reference sequence). The CDR3 is 19 amino acids. This chain's CDR3 is CSARDGEQGAQGLRSPLHF. The CDR3 coding sequence is TGCAGTGCTAGAGACGGGGAGCAGGGGGCGCAGGGATTAAGGTCACCCCTCCACTTT.

This clonotype was seen only a few times. The V call is TRBV6-6, the J call TRBJ2-7; D not certain. The ends were cut back, 8 bases at V and 4 bases at J, with 15 bases in the middle. The CDR3 sequence is 13 residues long. The germline CDR1 and CDR2 sequences are MNHNY and SVGAGI (reference sequence). As DNA, the CDR3 is TGTGCCAGCGGATCGGGCAGTGCTTACGAGCAGTACTTC. It yields the protein CASGSGSAYEQYF.

In its sample, this clonotype was seen many times. This chain joins TRBV19 and TRBJ1-5; 8 positions match TRBD1. Trimming at V came to 5 bases and at J to 0 bases, leaving 15 bases not matched to a gene. CDR3 size: 19 residues. Germline lookup yields CDR1 LNHDA and CDR2 SQIVND (reference sequence). The CDR3 region has the DNA TGTGCCAGTAGTCCGACCGGGACAGGAGAGATATATAGCAATCAGCCCCAGCATTTT. Amino acids: CASSPTGTGEIYSNQPQHF.

There are a few counts of this clonotype. The chain couples TRBV6-4 to TRBJ2-6; D gene ambiguous. The germline CDR1 and CDR2 sequences are MRHNA and SNTAGT. Trimming left V 2 bases short and J 0 bases short, with 2 bases between. The CDR3 sequence is 14 residues long. CDR3 DNA sequence: TGTGCCAGCAGTGACAACTCTGGGGCCAACGTCCTGACTTTC. Encoded protein: CASSDNSGANVLTF.

Ten or more counts support this clonotype. The rearrangement uses TRBV13 and TRBJ2-5; no firm D call. This CDR3 has 13 amino acids. Trimming pared 2 bases from V and 7 bases from J, leaving 11 bases between. Germline V lookup: CDR1 PRHDT, CDR2 FYEKMQ (reference sequence). CDR3 nucleotide sequence: TGTGCCAGCAGCTTATCTGGGGATGGGACCCAGTACTTC. Translation: CASSLSGDGTQYF.

A few counts support this clonotype. The rearrangement joins TRBV29-1 to TRBJ1-3; no clear D gene. Germline-derived CDR1 and CDR2 are SQVTM and ANQGSEA. The V gene lost 4 bases and the J gene lost 0 bases, with 7 bases spanning the gap. The CDR3 runs 13 residues. The CDR3 nucleotides read TGCAGCGTTGTAGTTCTCTCTGGAAACACCATATATTTT. This translates into CSVVVLSGNTIYF.

This clonotype was seen ten or more times. The chain is built from TRBV7-2 and TRBJ2-5; 8 nucleotides align to TRBD1. V gave up 3 bases and J gave up 5 bases; unmatched junction bases: 5. The germline gives CDR1 SGHTA, CDR2 FQGNSA. There are 14 residues in the CDR3. This CDR3 reads CASSLWTGQETQYF. CDR3 bases: TGTGCCAGCAGCTTGTGGACAGGGCAGGAGACCCAGTACTTC.

The V and J genes are TRBV29-1 and TRBJ1-2, with a weak D call TRBD1 (5 bases). V was trimmed by 7 bases and J by 2 bases, leaving 14 bases between them. Germline V gene sequence: CDR1 SQVTM, CDR2 ANQGSEA. This CDR3 contains 13 residues. CDR3 loop: CSAEARGNYGYTF. The CDR3 DNA sequence: TGCAGCGCCGAAGCCCGGGGGAACTATGGCTACACCTTC.

This clonotype came up a few times. Here the CDR3 DNA reads TGTGCCAGCAGTTTAAGTGCGTTTGGTACCGGGGGGCGTGAAGCTTTCTTT. Its translation is CASSLSAFGTGGREAFF. The chain carries TRBV12-3 or TRBV12-4 and TRBJ1-1; TRBD1 might be the D (6 bases). The CDR3 spans 17 residues. V dropped 2 bases and J dropped 7 bases, with 23 bases sitting between them.

The chain links TRBV14 to TRBJ1-1, with TRBD1 identical over 7 bases. From germline, CDR1 is SGHDN and CDR2 FVKESK. The CDR3 covers 14 residues. Germline trimming cut 4 bases from V and 4 bases from J; bases unmatched to any gene: 6. As DNA, the CDR3 is TGTGCCAGCAGCCCCGACAGGGAGGGCACTGAAGCTTTCTTT. This codes for CASSPDREGTEAFF.

This clonotype was seen only a few times. The J gene is TRBJ2-7, the V gene TRBV6-1; D gene uncertain. The V gene's germline CDR1 is MNHNS and CDR2 SASEGT. There are 14 residues in the CDR3. Trimming left V 2 bases short and J 0 bases short, with 8 bases between. The CDR3 reads CASSEIGSSYEQYF. In DNA form, the CDR3 reads TGTGCCAGCAGTGAAATAGGCAGCTCCTACGAGCAGTACTTC.

This clonotype was recorded at least ten times. CDR3 coding DNA: TGTGCCAGCAGTGGACAAGCGGGGGCCATTCTGAACACCGGGGAGCTGTTTTTT. Protein: CASSGQAGAILNTGELFF. This sequence joins TRBV2 and TRBJ2-2, with TRBD2 matching over 8 bases. The V gene's germline CDR1 is SNHLY and CDR2 FYNNEI. J was trimmed by 1 base and V by 4 bases; bases with no gene match: 11. The CDR3 has 18 residues. Together with reference TRBV2 and TRBJ2-2, the CDR3 gives the full variable domain: EPEVTQTPSHQVTQMGQEVILRCVPISNHLYFYWYRQILGQKVEFLVSFYNNEISEKSEIFDDQFSVERPDGSNFTLKIRSTKLEDSAMYFCASSGQAGAILNTGELFFGEGSRLTVL.

This clonotype was seen many times. V is TRBV24-1 and J is TRBJ2-2; D not resolved. Between the trimmed V and J ends, which lost 4 bases and 0 bases, there was a span of 11 bases. CDR1 is KGHDR, CDR2 SFDVKD, per germline. This CDR3 comprises 16 residues. CDR3 amino acids: CATSDDNQANTGELFF. The DNA of the CDR3 is TGTGCCACCAGTGACGACAACCAAGCGAACACCGGGGAGCTGTTTTTT.

This rearrangement joins TRBV24-1 to TRBJ2-7; D gene uncertain. V was shortened by 6 bases and J by 2 bases, with 13 bases between the two germline ends. Germline CDR1 reads KGHDR; CDR2 reads SFDVKD. CDR3 size: 14 residues. CDR3 bases: TGTGCCACCAGTTCAGCCGAGCCTCCCTACGAGCAGTACTTC. This translates into CATSSAEPPYEQYF.

The chain combines TRBV7-2 with TRBJ2-7; D might be TRBD1 or TRBD2, each matching 7 bases. CDR1 is SGHTA and CDR2 is FQGNSA in the germline V gene. The CDR3 contains 15 residues. V was trimmed by 4 bases and J by 4 bases, leaving 17 bases between them. The CDR3 loop reads CASSSQGQAGYEQYF. CDR3 in DNA: TGTGCCAGCAGCTCACAGGGGCAAGCGGGATACGAGCAGTACTTC.

The V call is TRBV3-1, the J call TRBJ1-6; D is unresolved. CDR1 is LGHDT and CDR2 is YNNKEL in the germline V gene (reference sequence). V was cut by 4 bases and J by 7 bases, with 14 bases left in between. CDR3 length equals 15 residues. CDR3 amino acids: CASSPDMVGNSPLHF. The CDR3, as DNA: TGTGCCAGCAGCCCAGATATGGTAGGGAATTCACCCCTCCACTTT. The whole variable domain, filled in from reference TRBV3-1 and TRBJ1-6, reads DTAVSQTPKYLVTQMGNDKSIKCEQNLGHDTMYWYKQDSKKFLKIMFSYNNKELIINETVPNRFSPKSPDKAHLNLHINSLELGDSAVYFCASSPDMVGNSPLHFGNGTRLTVT.

This chain uses TRBV7-9 with TRBJ2-3; 10 bases map to TRBD1. V was clipped by 4 bases and J by 5 bases; unmatched bases: 9. Germline-derived CDR1 and CDR2 are SEHNR and FQNEAQ (reference sequence). This CDR3 region has 16 residues. For the CDR3, the DNA is TGTGCCAGCAGCTCGACCTGGGGGACAGGGGTAGATACGCAGTATTTT. Translation: CASSSTWGTGVDTQYF.

The chain carries TRBV12-3 or TRBV12-4 and TRBJ2-3, with 7 bases lining up with TRBD1. This CDR3 has 16 residues. V gave up 4 bases and J gave up 4 bases; unmatched junction bases: 11. CDR3 amino acids: CASSSRQGWSADTQYF. As DNA, the CDR3 is TGTGCCAGCAGTTCCCGACAGGGTTGGAGCGCAGATACGCAGTATTTT.

The chain's CDR3 is CASSEWTNNEKLFF. The CDR3 nucleotides are TGTGCCAGCAGTGAATGGACTAATAATGAAAAACTGTTTTTT. The chain uses TRBV25-1 and TRBJ1-4; D is ambiguous. Trimming removed 1 base at V and 4 bases at J, with 7 bases between. The germline V gene has CDR1 MGHDK and CDR2 SYGVNS. CDR3 size: 14 residues.

Many counts were recorded for this clonotype. The J gene is TRBJ1-3, the V gene TRBV6-6; D ambiguous. The V and J ends lost 2 bases and 4 bases respectively, with 9 bases between them. The CDR3 length is 14 residues. The germline CDR1 and CDR2 sequences are MNHNY and SVGAGI (reference sequence). In DNA form, the CDR3 reads TGTGCCAGCAGTTACGAGGGTGCGGGAAACACCATATATTTT. Protein: CASSYEGAGNTIYF.

This clonotype has ten or more counts. This chain connects TRBV10-2 to TRBJ1-2; possible D gene TRBD1, 6 bases. This CDR3 comprises 13 residues. The V gene lost 3 bases and the J gene lost 5 bases, with 10 bases spanning the gap. Germline assignment: CDR1 WSHSY and CDR2 SAAADI. CDR3 residues: CASSDGGGYGYTF. For the CDR3, the DNA is TGCGCCAGCAGTGACGGAGGGGGTTATGGCTACACCTTC.

This clonotype showed up just a few times. V gene TRBV30 combines with J gene TRBJ1-5; D remains ambiguous. The germline CDR1 and CDR2 sequences are GTSNPN and SVGIG (reference sequence). The CDR3 is made up of 14 amino acids. V lost 3 bases and J lost 2, with 11 bases in between. CDR3 coding DNA: TGTGCCTGGAGGAAGCGCGGGGGCAATCAGCCCCAGCATTTT. This translates into CAWRKRGGNQPQHF.

The chain recombines TRBV20-1 with TRBJ2-3, with D perhaps matching TRBD1 (5 bases). This CDR3 has 11 residues. The germline V gene has CDR1 DFQATT and CDR2 SNEGSKA (reference sequence). Trimming took off 5 bases at V and 5 bases at J, with 8 bases between the two ends. The CDR3 is CSAGAQDTQYF. Written as DNA, the CDR3 is TGCAGTGCTGGGGCCCAAGATACGCAGTATTTT.

This clonotype was observed many times. This chain joins TRBV11-3 and TRBJ2-3, with D perhaps matching TRBD1 (5 bases). This CDR3 spans 14 amino acids. Looked up from germline, CDR1 is SGHNT and CDR2 is YENEEA. Between the trimmed V and J ends, which lost 2 bases and 3 bases, there was a span of 9 bases. The CDR3 sequence is CASSLTPGTDTQYF. CDR3 DNA: TGTGCCAGCAGCTTAACCCCAGGGACAGATACGCAGTATTTT.

This clonotype occurred many times. The chain carries TRBV12-3 or TRBV12-4 and TRBJ2-5; a possible D gene is TRBD2 (5 bases). Trimming pared 2 bases from V and 4 bases from J, leaving 11 bases between. This CDR3 is built from 14 residues. The CDR3 DNA reads as TGTGCCAGCAGTTTATCTTCCGAGGGAGAGACCCAGTACTTC. Its protein is CASSLSSEGETQYF.

This clonotype was seen a handful of times. The rearrangement uses TRBV6-1 and TRBJ2-3; no reliable D call. In germline, CDR1 is MNHNS, CDR2 SASEGT. The V and J ends lost 6 bases and 2 bases respectively, with 9 bases between them. The CDR3 runs to 13 residues. In DNA form, the CDR3 reads TGTGCCAGCAGCGCTACCTCCACAGATACGCAGTATTTT. It encodes CASSATSTDTQYF.